This TCR beta chain was captured in a study of blood T cell repertoires in COVID-19. Study summary: Acute-phase and convalescent COVID-19 samples originated in the United States, Italy and Spain. T cells, B-cell-depleted T cells, or PBMCs provided the cDNA or gDNA that served as material.

How the authors handled the data: For nucleated cells, counts were estimated from reference gene primer amplification. Profiled with immunoSEQ multiplex PCR; TCRdb holds only in-frame clones, not every one. V, J and clone size are taken as reported in that table, and D and trimming were inferred from the DNA itself. The repertoire holds 150,000 to 200,000 clones, around 80% seen once, with 6.5% to 9% in the top ten. Patients from Seattle were sampled longitudinally, starting during active infection. This receptor was taken from a woman between 40 and 55 years old with COVID-19, enrolled during active disease. Sequencing input: peripheral blood.

The CDR3 loop is CASSHSGPNTEAFF. The CDR3 nucleotides read TGTGCCAGCAGCCACTCGGGTCCGAACACTGAAGCTTTCTTT. The chain has TRBV14 and TRBJ1-1; D uncertain. The CDR3 has 14 residues. The ends were cut back, 3 bases at V and 1 base at J, with 9 bases in the middle. The V gene's germline CDR1 is SGHDN and CDR2 FVKESK.